These 18 T cell receptor beta chains were sequenced from one sample in a study of blood T cell repertoires in COVID-19. Measured with immunoSEQ multiplex PCR; TCRdb has only the in-frame clones, and not every one. The sample records roughly 300,000 clones, 70% to 90% being singletons. The sample comprised peripheral blood. The receptors derive from a woman between 25 and 40 years old with COVID-19, enrolled during active disease.

This chain links TRBV3-1 (or the pseudogene TRBV3-2) with TRBJ2-7, with 9 positions matching TRBD2. The CDR3 is 15 amino acids. The germline V gene has CDR1 LGHDT and CDR2 YNNKEL (reference sequence). Trimming took 1 base from V and 6 from J; bases not matched to a gene: 7. Here the CDR3 reads CASSQGTSESGEQYF. DNA for the CDR3: TGTGCCAGCAGCCAAGGGACTAGCGAATCGGGCGAGCAGTACTTC.

The V call is TRBV7-8, the J call TRBJ1-2, with D perhaps TRBD1 (6 bases). Trimming left V 4 bases short and J 4 bases short, with 16 bases between. The CDR3 length is 15 residues. Germline V gives CDR1 SGHVS, CDR2 FQNEAQ. CDR3 sequence: CASSWRTATPYGYTF. The CDR3 bases are TGTGCCAGCAGCTGGAGGACAGCAACCCCCTATGGCTACACCTTC.

The CDR3, as DNA: TGTGCCAGCAGCCAAGATCGGGGAACAGGCAATCAGCCCCAGCATTTT. Its protein is CASSQDRGTGNQPQHF. The J gene is TRBJ1-5, the V gene TRBV4-2; D not certain. The CDR3 covers 16 residues. V lost 0 bases and J 2 bases, leaving 11 bases between the germline ends. From germline, CDR1 is LGHNA and CDR2 YNFKEQ.

The chain links TRBV3-1 (or the pseudogene TRBV3-2) to TRBJ2-1; D is ambiguous. The V gene's germline CDR1 is LGHDT and CDR2 YNNKEL (reference sequence). This CDR3 spans 15 amino acids. V lost 4 bases and J 4 bases, leaving 14 bases between the germline ends. Here the CDR3 reads CASSLGWSPYNEQFF. The CDR3 DNA reads as TGTGCCAGCAGCCTCGGGTGGAGTCCTTACAATGAGCAGTTCTTC.

This chain uses TRBV3-1 (or the pseudogene TRBV3-2) with TRBJ2-7; D might be TRBD1 (7 bases). Trimming took off 5 bases at V and 7 bases at J, with 9 bases between the two ends. The CDR3 extends over 11 amino acids. CDR1 is LGHDT, CDR2 YNNKEL, per germline (reference sequence). Here the CDR3 DNA reads TGTGCCAGCAGCTCAGGGGGGGAGCAGTACTTC. It translates to CASSSGGEQYF.

The chain is built from TRBV29-1 and TRBJ1-1; possible D gene TRBD1, 6 bases. The CDR3 extends over 12 amino acids. CDR1 and CDR2 from the germline V gene are SQVTM and ANQGSEA. Deletions cut 7 bases from V and 3 bases from J, with 12 bases between. The DNA of the CDR3 is TGCAGCGGTTCAGAGGGGGACACTGAAGCTTTCTTT. Protein: CSGSEGDTEAFF.

This chain connects TRBV15 to TRBJ2-2; D call uncertain. Germline V gene sequence: CDR1 LNHNV, CDR2 YYDKDF (reference sequence). There are 16 residues in the CDR3. Between the trimmed V and J ends, which lost 1 base and 3 bases, there was a span of 12 bases. The CDR3 spells CATSRVVRYYTGELFF. In DNA, the CDR3 is TGTGCCACCAGCAGAGTGGTCCGATACTACACCGGGGAGCTGTTTTTT.

The V call is TRBV19, the J call TRBJ1-5; 9 positions agree with TRBD1. The ends lost 8 bases at V and 5 bases at J; junction bases unmatched: 10. CDR1 and CDR2 (germline): LNHDA, SQIVND (reference sequence). The CDR3 spans 15 residues. The CDR3 bases are TGTGCCAGTCTAGCCCGGGACAGGGTGGATCAGCCCCAGCATTTT. The encoded protein is CASLARDRVDQPQHF.

This chain connects TRBV18 to TRBJ2-5; TRBD2 agrees at 10 bases. CDR1 is KGHSH and CDR2 is LQKENI in the germline V gene. The CDR3 runs 19 residues. Trimming at V came to 3 bases and at J to 5 bases, leaving 18 bases not matched to a gene. CDR3 region: CASSPIIPSGGRIGETQYF. The CDR3 DNA reads TGTGCCAGCTCACCTATTATCCCTAGCGGGGGTCGGATCGGGGAGACCCAGTACTTC.

In nucleotides, the CDR3 is TGTGCCAGTAGTTCCCCGGGGCGCGGGGGGGCCACAGATACGCAGTATTTT. It specifies CASSSPGRGGATDTQYF. The chain joins TRBV19 to TRBJ2-3, with 9 bases identical to TRBD2. The CDR3 extends over 17 amino acids. The V gene end was trimmed by 5 bases and the J gene end by 2 bases; junction bases not matched to a gene: 11. The germline V gene encodes CDR1 LNHDA and CDR2 SQIVND (reference sequence).

V is TRBV6-5 and J is TRBJ1-2; 9 nucleotides line up with TRBD1. The CDR3 runs to 14 residues. CDR1 and CDR2 (germline): MNHEY, SVGAGI. After removal of 4 bases from V and 4 bases from J, the junction contained 4 bases not matched to a gene. The CDR3 region is CASSSWTGAYGYTF. CDR3 bases: TGTGCCAGCAGTTCATGGACAGGGGCCTATGGCTACACCTTC.

This clone was observed a single time. V and J are TRBV21-1 and TRBJ1-4; the table's D call, TRBD1, was not checked against the DNA. TRBV21-1 counts as a pseudogene. CDR3 length equals 14 residues. In DNA, the CDR3 is TGTGCCAGCAGCATCGTGCAGGTGATAGAAAAACTGTTTTTT. It encodes CASSIVQVIEKLFF.

The genes are TRBV19 and TRBJ2-3, with unresolved D. The CDR3 runs to 16 residues. V was pared by 3 bases and J by 6 bases, with 19 bases between. The germline gives CDR1 LNHDA, CDR2 SQIVND (reference sequence). CDR3 region: CASSILYLTPGDTQYF. CDR3 sequence (DNA): TGTGCCAGTAGTATCCTCTACCTTACCCCCGGGGATACGCAGTATTTT.

This clone was counted only a few times. This CDR3 reads CASSLGQGNSNQPQHF. The DNA for the CDR3 is TGTGCCAGCAGCCTAGGACAGGGTAATAGCAATCAGCCCCAGCATTTT. This chain uses TRBV11-2 with TRBJ1-5, with 8 positions matching TRBD1. The CDR3 extends over 16 amino acids. J gave up 0 bases and V 5 bases, and 6 bases lay outside the gene matches. CDR1 SGHAT and CDR2 FQNNGV come from the germline V gene.

This sequence joins TRBV18 and TRBJ1-3, with TRBD1 matching 7 bases. V shed 3 bases and J 0 bases; nucleotides not matched to a gene: 20. Looked up from germline, CDR1 is KGHSH and CDR2 is LQKENI. This CDR3 comprises 21 residues. Written as DNA, the CDR3 is TGTGCCAGCTCACCTTATACGGAGGACAGGACGATACATTACTCTGGAAACACCATATATTTT. Its translation is CASSPYTEDRTIHYSGNTIYF.

The rearrangement links TRBV16 to TRBJ1-4; D remains ambiguous. The CDR3 runs to 13 residues. Germline CDR1 and CDR2: KGHSY and FQNENV. Deletions cut 6 bases from V and 8 bases from J, with 13 bases between. The CDR3 sequence is CASSSRPGEKLFF. CDR3 in DNA: TGTGCCAGCAGTTCACGGCCGGGGGAAAAACTGTTTTTT.

The chain employs TRBV29-1 and TRBJ1-1; 7 positions agree with TRBD1. Germline V CDR1 and CDR2: SQVTM, ANQGSEA. The J segment lost 0 bases and the V segment lost 3 bases, leaving 1 base of the junction unmatched. The CDR3 consists of 13 residues. CDR3 loop: CSVEDRMNTEAFF. The CDR3 bases are TGCAGCGTTGAGGACAGGATGAACACTGAAGCTTTCTTT. Together with reference TRBV29-1 and TRBJ1-1, the CDR3 gives the full variable domain: SAVISQKPSRDICQRGTSLTIQCQVDSQVTMMFWYRQQPGQSLTLIATANQGSEATYESGFVIDKFPISRPNLTFSTLTVSNMSPEDSSIYLCSVEDRMNTEAFFGQGTRLTVV.

V and J are TRBV27 and TRBJ2-1, with D perhaps matching TRBD2 (7 bases). The V gene lost 8 bases and the J gene lost 11 bases, with 19 bases spanning the gap. CDR3 length: 13 residues. CDR1 and CDR2 (germline): MNHEY, SMNVEV (reference sequence). In DNA, the CDR3 is TGTGCCAGCCGGATGGGGGTGGGGGGGCAGCAGTTCTTC. Translating gives CASRMGVGGQQFF.